Reported below is one TCR beta chain. The sample is drawn from a study of T cell changes during pregnancy in multiple sclerosis. Germline V gene lookup returns CDR1 SEHNR and CDR2 FQNEAQ (reference sequence). V was clipped by 5 bases and J by 2 bases; unmatched bases: 10. This CDR3 has 16 residues. Assay: immunoSEQ multiplex PCR; the TCRdb copy retains only in-frame clones and omits some. The sample has some 49,000 clones; about 90% are singletons. V and J are TRBV7-9 and TRBJ2-3, with 7 positions matching TRBD2. This TCR was sampled from a female donor in good health, enrolled as a control in a pregnancy study. The input for sequencing was peripheral blood, taken after pregnancy. The chain's CDR3 is CASSPTSGVATDTQYF. The DNA of the CDR3 is TGTGCCAGCAGCCCAACAAGCGGGGTGGCCACAGATACGCAGTATTTT.